Shown below are 19 T cell receptor beta chains from a single sample sequenced in a study of blood T cell repertoires in COVID-19. Data came from immunoSEQ multiplex PCR; TCRdb stores just in-frame clones and leaves some out. The data contain about 150,000 clones, 85% to 90% of them singletons. Sequencing used peripheral blood. The source of these receptors is a man aged 80 or over with acute or convalescent COVID-19.

The genes are TRBV28 and TRBJ2-1, with 12 bases identical to TRBD2. Germline-derived CDR1 and CDR2 are MDHEN and SYDVKM. The CDR3 is 14 amino acids. Unmatched junction bases numbered 3, after V lost 6 bases and J lost 6 bases. CDR3 coding DNA: TGTGCCAGCAGACTAGCGGGAGGAGTCAATGAGCAGTTCTTC. Translated: CASRLAGGVNEQFF.

This sequence joins TRBV28 and TRBJ1-2, with 11 positions matching TRBD1. The CDR3 spans 15 residues. Per germline, CDR1 MDHEN and CDR2 SYDVKM. Trimming took 6 bases from V and 4 from J; bases not matched to a gene: 7. CDR3 sequence reads: CASSPGTGGFYGYTF. Here the CDR3 DNA reads TGTGCCAGCAGCCCTGGGACAGGGGGGTTCTATGGCTACACCTTC.

This clone was seen just once. The gene calls are TRBV29-1 and TRBJ1-1; D possibly corresponds to TRBD1 (5 bases). Trimming removed 6 bases from V and 7 bases from J, with 18 bases in between. Per the germline V gene, CDR1 is SQVTM and CDR2 is ANQGSEA. The CDR3 runs to 13 residues. The CDR3 DNA is TGCAGCGTGGGTGGGACTTCCCGGCATGAAGCTTTCTTT. Translating it yields CSVGGTSRHEAFF.

This chain links TRBV16 with TRBJ1-3; no definite D call. Germline CDR1 reads KGHSY; CDR2 reads FQNENV. CDR3 length: 15 residues. The germline V and J ends were trimmed by 2 bases and 0 bases, with 8 bases remaining between them. CDR3 region: CASSQPGSSGNTIYF. CDR3 DNA: TGTGCCAGCAGCCAACCGGGGTCCTCTGGAAACACCATATATTTT.

This rearrangement joins TRBV6-5 to TRBJ2-1; TRBD1 matches 11 bases. With 6 bases clipped from V and 3 bases from J, the junction kept 4 bases outside the gene matches. Germline CDR1 MNHEY, CDR2 SVGAGI. This CDR3 contains 15 residues. Here the CDR3 reads CASSRDRGNYNEQFF. The CDR3 DNA reads TGTGCCAGCAGCCGGGACAGGGGGAACTACAATGAGCAGTTCTTC.

This chain uses TRBV19 with TRBJ1-1; 7 bases match TRBD1. J gave up 11 bases and V 8 bases, and 11 bases lay outside the gene matches. Germline lookup yields CDR1 LNHDA and CDR2 SQIVND (reference sequence). The CDR3 is 12 residues long. CDR3 nucleotide sequence: TGTGCCAGTCGGGGGGGACAGTTGGATGCTTTCTTT. It yields the protein CASRGGQLDAFF.

This sequence joins TRBV6-1 and TRBJ2-7; 7 bases fit TRBD1. Germline V gene lookup returns CDR1 MNHNS and CDR2 SASEGT. Unmatched junction bases numbered 9, after V lost 0 bases and J lost 7 bases. The CDR3 totals 15 residues. The CDR3 coding sequence is TGTGCCAGCAGTGAAGCGAATAGGGTACAGGGGGAGCAGTACTTC. The encoded protein is CASSEANRVQGEQYF.

The chain employs TRBV21-1 and TRBJ2-5; TRBD1 is the table's D call and was not checked against the DNA. TRBV21-1 is classified as a pseudogene. The CDR3 length is 17 residues. The CDR3 loop reads CASSKWGTGGLQETQYF. CDR3 DNA sequence: TGTGCCAGCAGCAAATGGGGGACAGGGGGCCTTCAAGAGACCCAGTACTTC.

V and J are TRBV1 and TRBJ1-1; the table's D call of TRBD1 was not tested on the DNA. TRBV1 is noted as a pseudogene. This CDR3 has 19 amino acids. The CDR3 spells CTSSQPTPGQGLLNTEAFF. The CDR3 nucleotides read TGCACCAGCAGCCAGCCCACCCCGGGACAGGGTCTGTTGAACACTGAAGCTTTCTTT.

This chain connects TRBV9 to TRBJ2-2, with 8 nucleotides matching TRBD1. J lost 1 base, V lost 0 bases, and 5 bases had no gene match. The CDR3 sequence is 17 residues long. The germline gives CDR1 SGDLS, CDR2 YYNGEE. The CDR3 is CASSVAKDRVNTGELFF. As DNA, the CDR3 is TGTGCCAGCAGCGTAGCTAAGGACAGGGTGAACACCGGGGAGCTGTTTTTT.

The chain combines TRBV19 with TRBJ2-2, with D maybe TRBD2 (7 bases). Trimming removed 6 bases from V and 6 bases from J, with 17 bases in between. The CDR3 covers 15 residues. CDR1 and CDR2 (germline): LNHDA, SQIVND (reference sequence). CDR3 region: CASRPGGRAAGELFF. In DNA, the CDR3 is TGTGCCAGTAGACCCGGGGGGCGAGCCGCCGGGGAGCTGTTTTTT.

The rearrangement uses TRBV3-1 (or the pseudogene TRBV3-2) and TRBJ2-7; TRBD2 aligns across 8 bases. From germline, CDR1 is LGHDT and CDR2 YNNKEL (reference sequence). V shed 3 bases, J shed 3 bases, and the junction held 7 bases outside the gene matches. There are 15 residues in the CDR3. CDR3 sequence reads: CASSHGTRSLYEQYF. CDR3 coding DNA: TGTGCCAGCAGCCACGGGACTAGAAGTCTCTACGAGCAGTACTTC.

This chain uses TRBV18 with TRBJ1-1; 9 bases match TRBD1. The V segment lost 3 bases and the J segment 5 bases; nucleotides outside the gene matches: 4. This CDR3 has 14 amino acids. Germline CDR1 reads KGHSH; CDR2 reads LQKENI. CDR3 protein: CASSPRQGETEAFF. The DNA for the CDR3 is TGTGCCAGCTCACCTCGACAGGGGGAAACTGAAGCTTTCTTT.

V usage is TRBV5-1 and J usage is TRBJ1-1, with TRBD1 identical over 8 bases. Germline V gene data show CDR1 as SGHRS and CDR2 as YFSETQ. CDR3 length: 15 residues. With 3 bases clipped from V and 0 bases from J, the junction kept 4 bases outside the gene matches. The CDR3 DNA reads TGCGCCAGCAGCTATCAGGGGGCGATGAACACTGAAGCTTTCTTT. It specifies CASSYQGAMNTEAFF. The whole variable domain, filled in from reference TRBV5-1 and TRBJ1-1, reads KAGVTQTPRYLIKTRGQQVTLSCSPISGHRSVSWYQQTPGQGLQFLFEYFSETQRNKGNFPGRFSGRQFSNSRSEMNVSTLELGDSALYLCASSYQGAMNTEAFFGQGTRLTVV.

This rearrangement joins TRBV19 to TRBJ1-5; a possible D gene is TRBD1 (6 bases). The V end lost 7 bases, the J end lost 1 base, and 11 bases lay between the germline ends. Germline lookup yields CDR1 LNHDA and CDR2 SQIVND (reference sequence). The CDR3 extends over 14 amino acids. The CDR3, as DNA: TGTGCCAGTAACAAACAGGGAAGCAATCAGCCCCAGCATTTT. Translating gives CASNKQGSNQPQHF.

The chain uses TRBV19 and TRBJ2-2, with 8 positions matching TRBD2. This CDR3 has 15 amino acids. Per germline, CDR1 LNHDA and CDR2 SQIVND (reference sequence). The ends lost 5 bases at V and 5 bases at J; junction bases unmatched: 7. CDR3 sequence: CASSLGGGWTGELFF. In DNA, the CDR3 is TGTGCCAGTAGTTTGGGCGGGGGGTGGACCGGGGAGCTGTTTTTT.

The CDR3 protein is CASSEAAPGQGASDTQYF. The DNA of the CDR3 is TGTGCCAGCAGTGAAGCCGCCCCGGGACAGGGGGCCTCAGATACGCAGTATTTT. The chain joins TRBV6-1 to TRBJ2-3, with 12 bases lining up with TRBD1. The CDR3 extends over 18 amino acids. V dropped 0 bases and J dropped 4; count of bases not matched to a gene: 8. Germline V lookup: CDR1 MNHNS, CDR2 SASEGT.

The chain recombines TRBV28 with TRBJ2-1; TRBD2 matches 9 bases. V lost 4 bases, J lost 4 bases, and 14 bases stayed unmatched. Per germline, CDR1 MDHEN and CDR2 SYDVKM. This CDR3 contains 18 residues. The CDR3 sequence is CASSSSLGLAGSYNEQFF. The CDR3 coding sequence is TGTGCCAGCAGTTCTTCATTGGGGCTAGCGGGAAGTTACAATGAGCAGTTCTTC. Supplemented by reference TRBV28 and TRBJ2-1, the full variable domain reads DVKVTQSSRYLVKRTGEKVFLECVQDMDHENMFWYRQDPGLGLRLIYFSYDVKMKEKGDIPEGYSVSREKKERFSLILESASTNQTSMYLCASSSSLGLAGSYNEQFFGPGTRLTVL.

The genes are TRBV7-2 and TRBJ1-2; TRBD1 might be the D (5 bases). The CDR3 contains 12 residues. From germline, CDR1 is SGHTA and CDR2 FQGNSA. The V end lost 5 bases, the J end lost 8 bases, and 12 bases lay between the germline ends. CDR3 loop: CASSNPGDGYTF. CDR3 DNA sequence: TGTGCCAGCAGCAACCCGGGGGACGGCTACACCTTC. Filled out from reference TRBV7-2 and TRBJ1-2, the complete variable domain reads GAGVSQSPSNKVTEKGKDVELRCDPISGHTALYWYRQSLGQGLEFLIYFQGNSAPDKSGLPSDRFSAERTGGSVSTLTIQRTQQEDSAVYLCASSNPGDGYTFGSGTRLTVV.